This TCR beta chain was sequenced during a study of control samples from healthy donors and cancer patients. The assay was immunoSEQ multiplex PCR, and TCRdb's table has in-frame clones only and misses some. This table has approximately 150,000 clones, approximately 94% appearing once. Looked up from germline, CDR1 is KGHSH and CDR2 is LQKENI. The CDR3 is made up of 16 amino acids. Between the trimmed V and J ends, which lost 2 bases and 6 bases, there was a span of 18 bases. This TCR was sampled from a young woman in good health. The chain joins TRBV18 to TRBJ2-3, with no clear D. The sequenced sample was blood. DNA of the CDR3: TGTGCCAGCTCACCAATTGAGGCGACCCCATCGGATACGCAGTATTTT. Its translation: CASSPIEATPSDTQYF.